These T cell receptor beta chains were read from a single sample in a study of T-cell reconstitution after alpha-beta-depleted transplantation in children. TCRdb called the PCR reads again in MiXCR, with one record for every CDR3 protein. The repertoire holds about 1,000,000 distinct CDR3 sequences, with around 30% as singletons. Here the sequenced sample was PBMCs, mostly from graft donor cells, taken 360 days after TCRalphabeta/CD19-depleted stem cell transplant. These receptors originate from a boy younger than two who had a stem cell transplant for SCID, so the T cells may come from the graft donor. Each CDR3 is given with its conserved first and last residue. A D gene is named only where the DNA matches it firmly. Only some rows state a clone size, as once, few, many or a class for expanded clones.

TRBV20-1	few	TRBJ1-1	.	CSARDGLTNTEAFF	TGCAGTGCTAGAGATGGCCTGACCAACACTGAAGCTTTCTTT
TRBV28	.	TRBJ2-7	TRBD2	CASSYLAGGPRSYEQYF	TGTGCCAGCAGTTATCTAGCGGGGGGGCCCAGGTCCTACGAGCAGTACTTC
TRBV4-3	many	TRBJ2-2	.	CASSSTRGPGELFF	TGCGCCAGCAGCTCTACTCGGGGGCCCGGGGAGCTGTTTTTT
TRBV4-1	few	TRBJ2-5	.	CASSQVRVRETQYF	TGCGCCAGCAGCCAAGTTAGGGTCCGGGAGACCCAGTACTTC
TRBV19	few	TRBJ1-1	.	CASSIHGGETEAFF	TGTGCCAGTAGTATCCACGGGGGCGAAACTGAAGCTTTCTTT
TRBV28	.	TRBJ2-1	TRBD2	CASSLPRDYLYNEQFF	TGTGCCAGCAGTTTACCGCGGGACTACCTATACAATGAGCAGTTCTTC
TRBV6-2/TRBV6-3	.	TRBJ2-1	.	CASNLQGFGSYNEQFF	TGTGCCAGCAATCTACAGGGTTTCGGCTCCTACAATGAGCAGTTCTTC
TRBV19	few	TRBJ2-5	.	CASSIAHQETQYF	TGTGCCAGTAGTATAGCCCATCAAGAGACCCAGTACTTC
TRBV5-1	.	TRBJ2-4	.	CASSLGDPKNIQYF	TGCGCCAGCAGCTTGGGGGACCCCAAAAACATTCAGTACTTC
TRBV11-2	few	TRBJ2-7	.	CASSLEEGLSYEQYF	TGTGCCAGCAGCTTAGAGGAAGGGTTATCCTACGAGCAGTACTTC
TRBV11-2	.	TRBJ2-5	.	CASSSQGWKETQYF	TGTGCCAGCAGCTCACAGGGATGGAAAGAGACCCAGTACTTC
TRBV10-3	.	TRBJ2-3	.	CAISERRSTDTQYF	TGTGCCATCAGTGAGCGGAGGAGCACAGATACGCAGTATTTT
TRBV2	many	TRBJ2-5	.	CASREQGSNGETQYF	TGTGCCAGCAGGGAACAGGGTTCGAATGGGGAGACCCAGTACTTC
TRBV20-1	.	TRBJ1-1	.	CSALGTYEENTEAFF	TGCAGTGCTTTGGGTACTTATGAGGAGAACACTGAAGCTTTCTTT
TRBV5-1	.	TRBJ2-1	.	CASSLGTGLGNEQFF	TGCGCCAGCAGCTTAGGCACCGGACTGGGGAATGAGCAGTTCTTC
TRBV7-9	few	TRBJ2-7	TRBD1	CASSRARGQGVYEQYF	TGTGCCAGCAGCCGCGCGCGGGGACAGGGGGTGTACGAGCAGTACTTC
TRBV7-9	few	TRBJ2-2	TRBD1	CASSPTRTGGITGELFF	TGTGCCAGCAGCCCCACTCGGACAGGGGGCATCACCGGGGAGCTGTTTTTT
TRBV28	.	TRBJ2-1	.	CASSLPGEAYNEQFF	TGTGCCAGCAGTTTACCCGGGGAGGCCTACAATGAGCAGTTCTTC
TRBV7-2	.	TRBJ2-1	.	CASSSPEEEQFF	TGTGCCAGCAGCTCCCCCGAGGAAGAGCAGTTCTTC
TRBV20-1	.	TRBJ2-1	TRBD2	CSAWTSGGLDEQFF	TGCAGTGCTTGGACTAGCGGGGGATTGGATGAGCAGTTCTTC
TRBV2	.	TRBJ2-2	.	CASKTGAREIQTGELFF	TGTGCCAGCAAGACGGGCGCCAGGGAGATTCAGACCGGGGAGCTGTTTTTT
TRBV9	few	TRBJ2-3	.	CASSVRGDTQYF	TGTGCCAGCAGCGTCCGCGGAGATACGCAGTATTTT
TRBV12-3/TRBV12-4	.	TRBJ2-2	TRBD1	CASSFSGTGVVGELFF	TGTGCCAGCAGTTTTTCCGGGACAGGGGTAGTCGGGGAGCTGTTTTTT
TRBV7-9	few	TRBJ2-1	TRBD2	CASSKLAGIYNEQFF	TGTGCCAGCAGCAAACTAGCGGGGATTTACAATGAGCAGTTCTTC
TRBV12-3/TRBV12-4	many	TRBJ1-5	TRBD1	CASSSWDRRYQPQHF	TGTGCCAGCAGTTCCTGGGACAGGCGTTATCAGCCCCAGCATTTT
TRBV3-1	few	TRBJ1-2	TRBD1	CASSQRTGPTDGYTF	TGTGCCAGCAGCCAGCGGACAGGGCCCACGGATGGCTACACCTTC
TRBV5-1	many	TRBJ2-5	TRBD1	CASTSWGQGLVEGQETQYF	TGCGCCAGCACCTCCTGGGGACAGGGATTGGTTGAGGGACAAGAGACCCAGTACTTC
TRBV4-3	.	TRBJ2-7	.	CASSQDPSTVYIYEQYF	TGCGCCAGCAGCCAAGATCCTTCAACGGTGTATATCTACGAGCAGTACTTC
TRBV20-1	few	TRBJ2-5	TRBD2	CSANRGRLAGGRETQYF	TGCAGTGCTAATCGTGGGCGACTAGCGGGGGGCCGAGAGACCCAGTACTTC
TRBV12-3/TRBV12-4	few	TRBJ2-1	TRBD2	CASSRSGASYNEQFF	TGTGCCAGCAGTCGGAGCGGGGCCTCCTACAATGAGCAGTTCTTC
TRBV28	.	TRBJ2-7	.	CASSLGGSAEEQYF	TGTGCCAGCAGTTTAGGTGGTTCGGCGGAGGAGCAGTACTTC
TRBV27	few	TRBJ2-7	.	CASSARDGPYEQYF	TGTGCCAGCAGTGCCAGGGACGGACCCTACGAGCAGTACTTC
TRBV15	.	TRBJ1-1	.	CATSRASQGAFF	TGTGCCACCAGCAGAGCCTCTCAGGGGGCTTTCTTT
TRBV5-1	few	TRBJ2-1	.	CASSGGTGKSYNEQFF	TGCGCCAGCAGCGGCGGAACAGGGAAATCATACAATGAGCAGTTCTTC
TRBV12-3/TRBV12-4	.	TRBJ1-2	TRBD1	CASSLQGATGYTF	TGTGCCAGCAGTCTACAGGGGGCGACTGGCTACACCTTC
TRBV5-1	few	TRBJ2-3	.	CASSHDRGLAGDTQYF	TGCGCCAGCAGCCACGACAGGGGTCTAGCGGGAGATACGCAGTATTTT
TRBV7-8	.	TRBJ2-6	.	CASSLVVAEALGANVLTF	TGTGCCAGCAGCTTAGTTGTGGCTGAAGCTTTGGGGGCCAACGTCCTGACTTTC
TRBV18	.	TRBJ2-1	TRBD1	CASSGQGALDYNEQFF	TGTGCCAGCTCCGGACAGGGGGCTTTAGATTACAATGAGCAGTTCTTC
TRBV2	few	TRBJ2-1	TRBD1	CASSERGQVYNEQFF	TGTGCCAGCAGTGAAAGGGGACAGGTCTACAATGAGCAGTTCTTC
TRBV4-2	.	TRBJ2-7	.	CASSLRLGGASSYEQYF	TGTGCCAGCAGCCTAAGGTTGGGGGGGGCCAGCTCCTACGAGCAGTACTTC
TRBV7-2	.	TRBJ1-6	TRBD1	CASSLAPDRGRIRSYNSPLHF	TGTGCCAGCAGCTTAGCCCCCGACAGGGGGCGGATTAGGTCCTATAATTCACCCCTCCACTTT
TRBV27	many	TRBJ2-3	.	CASSFLGTDTQYF	TGTGCCAGCAGTTTCCTCGGGACCGATACGCAGTATTTT
TRBV28	.	TRBJ2-5	.	CASSFEGPTQYF	TGTGCCAGCAGTTTCGAGGGCCCGACCCAGTACTTC
TRBV24-1	.	TRBJ1-2	.	CATSDPRDANYGYTF	TGTGCCACCAGTGATCCCCGGGACGCAAACTATGGCTACACCTTC
TRBV9	few	TRBJ2-5	.	CASSVLSGLQETQYF	TGTGCCAGCAGCGTCCTAAGCGGGTTGCAAGAGACCCAGTACTTC
TRBV7-8	few	TRBJ1-1	.	CASSLRSNRDTEAFF	TGTGCCAGCAGCTTACGCTCTAACAGGGACACTGAAGCTTTCTTT
TRBV9	few	TRBJ2-7	.	CASSPRQYSYEQYF	TGTGCCAGCAGCCCCCGACAGTACTCCTACGAGCAGTACTTC
TRBV12-3/TRBV12-4	few	TRBJ2-1	TRBD1	CASSLYGQGYGGEQFF	TGTGCCAGCAGTCTGTACGGACAGGGCTACGGTGGTGAGCAGTTCTTC
TRBV29-1	.	TRBJ2-1	.	CSVEVVGGRFF	TGCAGCGTTGAAGTTGTGGGGGGGCGCTTCTTC
TRBV6-1	.	TRBJ2-2	TRBD1	CASRPGTVNTGELFF	TGTGCCAGCAGGCCCGGGACAGTAAACACCGGGGAGCTGTTTTTT
TRBV7-2	few	TRBJ2-3	TRBD2	CASSSLAGVTDTQYF	TGTGCCAGCAGCTCACTAGCGGGGGTCACAGATACGCAGTATTTT
TRBV6-6	.	TRBJ2-2	.	CASKLQGTGELFF	TGTGCCAGCAAGTTACAGGGCACCGGGGAGCTGTTTTTT
TRBV4-3	.	TRBJ2-2	TRBD2	CASSQRGLAGDYTGELFF	TGCGCCAGCAGCCAGCGCGGACTAGCGGGGGACTACACCGGGGAGCTGTTTTTT
TRBV4-2	.	TRBJ2-1	.	CASSQDPLAQPSNEQFF	TGTGCCAGCAGCCAAGATCCGCTAGCGCAACCCTCCAATGAGCAGTTCTTC